This T cell receptor (beta chain) was retrieved from a study of tumor-infiltrating lymphocytes in localized non-small cell lung cancer. As for the study in general: Several tumor histologies, both smoking statuses, and some post-neoadjuvant chemotherapy samples were included. Study-level findings and limits: Higher tumor T cell infiltration than in uninvolved lung was supported by TCRbeta sequencing.

With regard to this clone: The antigen is unknown.

Only in-frame clones appear in the TCRdb table, and some are missing; sequencing was by immunoSEQ multiplex PCR. The data show approximately 6,400 clones, less than 75% seen once. The germline V and J ends were trimmed by 5 bases and 0 bases, with 16 bases remaining between them. The CDR3 consists of 16 residues. Germline assignment: CDR1 SGHAT and CDR2 FQNNGV. This TCR came from a human donor with non-small cell lung cancer. The rearrangement joins TRBV11-2 to TRBJ2-5; D gene ambiguous. Sequenced sample: uninvolved lung tissue not adjacent to the tumor. CDR3 in amino acids: CASSPQSFGNQETQYF. The DNA of the CDR3 is TGTGCCAGCAGCCCCCAGTCCTTCGGAAACCAAGAGACCCAGTACTTC.